This T cell receptor beta chain emerged from a study of Ad26.COV2.S vaccination and SARS-CoV-2 variants. Study in general: As a participant in COV1001, the donor was in the Ad26.COV2.S trial arm. Ad26.COV2.S shots went into the muscle once or twice, 56 days apart.

This CDR3 is built from 14 residues. Germline CDR1 and CDR2: SNHLY and FYNNEI. Trimming removed 6 bases from V and 1 base from J, with 12 bases in between. Clones were sequenced by immunoSEQ multiplex PCR, and TCRdb holds only the in-frame ones, with some missing. The sample holds approximately 350,000 clones; about 80% are singletons and the top ten take nearly 7.5%. Treatment of the sample: around 19 received Ad26.COV2.S at low or high dose, single or two shots; about 5 received placebo; per-sample allocation not given. At day 63 after the first vaccine or placebo injection, samples were drawn. The sequence was collected from a person aged 18-60 years who received the Ad26.COV2.S COVID-19 vaccine or a placebo. The rearrangement links TRBV2 to TRBJ1-1; D unclear. This material consisted of peripheral blood, taken in a trial of Ad26.COV2.S vaccine versus placebo. Here the CDR3 reads CASSLPTENTEAFF. The CDR3 nucleotides are TGTGCCAGCAGCCTACCGACCGAGAACACTGAAGCTTTCTTT.